This TCR beta chain was captured in a study of blood T cell repertoires in COVID-19 (dated by TCRdb to the early 2020s). Regarding the research as a whole: Samples covering the acute and convalescent phases of COVID-19 were provided by collaborators in the United States, Italy and Spain. The material from the prospective study consisted of cDNA or gDNA derived from T cells, B-cell-depleted T cells, or PBMCs. Deeply sampled blood TCRbeta repertoires from subjects exposed to, actively infected with, or recovered from COVID-19 were included in the dataset. The repertoires were made available in a free public database intended to serve as a resource for research on the immune response to SARS-CoV-2. The samples were drawn from the first 160 participants of the ongoing ImmuneRACE study and from 1,254 subjects provided by 6 global collaborators. The sample metadata nearly always contained a de-identified subject ID, COVID-19 status, age in years and sex. Where available, HLA class I and class II types were obtained from metadata supplied by the sample provider rather than from assay-based typing.

Points on this clone: Its antigen is currently not known. No base quality values were provided; no much bigger clone lies one nucleotide off.

Enrolling through a virtual design, the prospective study's participants ranged in age from roughly 18 to 90 years and lived across 24 United States geographic areas. In the prospective study, participants were assigned to cohorts based on the clinical history participants reported in a screening survey and a study questionnaire. For ImmuneRACE Cohort 3, a participant was defined as recovered based on two consecutive negative NP/OP PCR tests, clearance by a healthcare professional, or resolution of symptoms. In the prospective study, mobile phlebotomists collected whole blood, serum and a nasopharyngeal or oropharyngeal swab from each participant. Over a roughly 2-month period, participants in the prospective study had the option of providing additional blood draws and questionnaires. Blood samples from the prospective study were shipped frozen or at room temperature prior to DNA extraction. Looking up the germline V gene yields CDR1 SGHDT and CDR2 YYEEEE. The trim is 5 bases for V and 5 bases for J, with a gap of 22 bases between the germline ends. From the cysteine up to the phenylalanine, the CDR3 has a length of 16 residues. The sequence is cut down to CDR3 DNA, 48 bases in frame from base 1.

The immunoSEQ Assay, a bias-controlled multiplex PCR, was used to amplify TCRbeta CDR3 regions from genomic DNA. The paper's processing steps were these. The number of nucleated cells in each sample was estimated by amplification of reference gene primers within the assay. To quantify the absolute abundance of each unique TCRbeta CDR3 rearrangement, sequence reads were collapsed and filtered. For each sample, productive Simpson clonality was calculated as the square root of Simpson's diversity index across productive rearrangements. What TCRdb holds here is the immuneACCESS table cut down to in-frame rearrangements. Part of the clones is not present; checked against another copy, under half of the missing clones reflect an unresolved V gene, and the others are unexplained. For V, J and clone size, that table is used; D and trimming come from the DNA. A total of a few hundred thousand clones appear in this sample, about 90% of them only once. The ten largest clonotypes hold just under 9.5% of the sample.

Beyond this particular receptor, the publication reports: The amount of clinical and demographic metadata varied by source and participant and was provided uncurated.

What was sequenced was PBMCs or T cells enriched from blood (not recorded which). The clonotype originates from a woman under 40 who had recovered from COVID-19. The chain is assembled from TRBV5-6 and TRBJ1-1; matching of 5 bases hints at TRBD1 as the D gene. The CDR3 protein sequence reads: CASSWGIGVAGTEAFF. Read as DNA, the sequence is TGTGCCAGCAGTTGGGGAATAGGGGTGGCCGGGACTGAAGCTTTCTTT.